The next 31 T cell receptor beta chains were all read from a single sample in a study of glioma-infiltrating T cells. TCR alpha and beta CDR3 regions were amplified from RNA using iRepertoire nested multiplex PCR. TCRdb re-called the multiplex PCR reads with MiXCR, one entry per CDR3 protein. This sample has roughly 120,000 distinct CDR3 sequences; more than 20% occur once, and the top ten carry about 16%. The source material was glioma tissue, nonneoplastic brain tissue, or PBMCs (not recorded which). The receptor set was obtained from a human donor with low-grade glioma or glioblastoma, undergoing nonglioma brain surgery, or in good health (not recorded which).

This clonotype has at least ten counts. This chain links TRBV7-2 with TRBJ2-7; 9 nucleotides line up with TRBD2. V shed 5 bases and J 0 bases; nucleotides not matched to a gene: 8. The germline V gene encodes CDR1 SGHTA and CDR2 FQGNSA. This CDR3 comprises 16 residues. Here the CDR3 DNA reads TGTGCCAGCAGCCGGGAAGCGGGAGGTGGCTCCTACGAGCAGTACTTC. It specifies CASSREAGGGSYEQYF.

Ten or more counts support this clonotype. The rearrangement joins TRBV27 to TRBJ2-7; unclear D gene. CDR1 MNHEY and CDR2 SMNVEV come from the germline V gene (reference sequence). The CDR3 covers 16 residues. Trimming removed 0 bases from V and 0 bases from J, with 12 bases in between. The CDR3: CASSLSGRQSSYEQYF. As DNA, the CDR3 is TGTGCCAGCAGTTTATCCGGCAGGCAAAGCTCCTACGAGCAGTACTTC.

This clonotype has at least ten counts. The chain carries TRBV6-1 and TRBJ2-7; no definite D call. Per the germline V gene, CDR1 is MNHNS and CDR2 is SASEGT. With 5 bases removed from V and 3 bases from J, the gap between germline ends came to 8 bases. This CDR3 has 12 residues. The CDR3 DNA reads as TGTGCCAGCAGTCCGATGGACTACGAGCAGTACTTC. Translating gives CASSPMDYEQYF.

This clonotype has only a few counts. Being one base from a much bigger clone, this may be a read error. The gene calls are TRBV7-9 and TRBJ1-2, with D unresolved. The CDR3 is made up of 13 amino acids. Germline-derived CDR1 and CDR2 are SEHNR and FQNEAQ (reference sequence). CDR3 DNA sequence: TGTGCCAACAGCTTATCGGGGTTCTATGGCTACACCTTC. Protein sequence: CANSLSGFYGYTF.

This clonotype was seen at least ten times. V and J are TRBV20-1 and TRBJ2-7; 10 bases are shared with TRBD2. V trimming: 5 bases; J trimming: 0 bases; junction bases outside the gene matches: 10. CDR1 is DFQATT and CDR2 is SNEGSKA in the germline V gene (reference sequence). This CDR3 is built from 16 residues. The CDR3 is CSAFGLADGSSYEQYF. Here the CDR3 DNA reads TGCAGTGCTTTTGGACTAGCGGATGGAAGCTCCTACGAGCAGTACTTC.

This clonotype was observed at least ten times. The CDR3 here is CATSREGGDEQYF. CDR3 coding DNA: TGTGCCACCAGCAGGGAAGGGGGCGACGAGCAGTACTTC. The J gene is TRBJ2-7, the V gene TRBV15, with 7 bases lining up with TRBD1. With 3 bases clipped from V and 5 bases from J, the junction kept 4 bases outside the gene matches. This CDR3 is 13 amino acids long. The V gene's germline CDR1 is LNHNV and CDR2 YYDKDF (reference sequence).

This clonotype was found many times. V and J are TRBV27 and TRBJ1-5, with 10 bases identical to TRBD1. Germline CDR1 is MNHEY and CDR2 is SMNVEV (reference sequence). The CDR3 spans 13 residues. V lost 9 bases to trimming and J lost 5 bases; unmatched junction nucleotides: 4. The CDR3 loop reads CARDRGGDQPQHF. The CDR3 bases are TGTGCCAGGGACAGGGGGGGGGATCAGCCCCAGCATTTT.

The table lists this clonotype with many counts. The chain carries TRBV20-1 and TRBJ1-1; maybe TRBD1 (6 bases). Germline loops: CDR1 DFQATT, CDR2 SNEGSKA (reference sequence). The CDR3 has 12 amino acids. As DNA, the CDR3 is TGCACCCCGGTACCGGGACAAGGTAGTGCTTTCTTT. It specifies CTPVPGQGSAFF.

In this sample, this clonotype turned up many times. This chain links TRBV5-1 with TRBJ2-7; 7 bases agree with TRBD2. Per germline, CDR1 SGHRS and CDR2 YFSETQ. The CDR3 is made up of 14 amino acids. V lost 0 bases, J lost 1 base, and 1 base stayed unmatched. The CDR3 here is CASSLEGGSYEQYF. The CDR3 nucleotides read TGCGCCAGCAGCTTGGAGGGAGGGTCCTACGAGCAGTACTTC.

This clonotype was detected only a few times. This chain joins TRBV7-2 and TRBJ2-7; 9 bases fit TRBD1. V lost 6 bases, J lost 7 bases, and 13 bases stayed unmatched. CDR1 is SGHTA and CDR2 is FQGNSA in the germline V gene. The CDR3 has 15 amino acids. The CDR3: CASRPTGQGLREQYF. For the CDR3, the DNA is TGTGCCAGCAGGCCTACCGGACAGGGGTTAAGGGAGCAGTACTTC.

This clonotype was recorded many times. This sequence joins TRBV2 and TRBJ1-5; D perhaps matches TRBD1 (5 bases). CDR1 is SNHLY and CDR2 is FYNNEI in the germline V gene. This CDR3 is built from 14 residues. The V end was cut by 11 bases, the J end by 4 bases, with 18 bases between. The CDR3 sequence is CAGSGTGGNQPQHF. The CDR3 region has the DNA TGTGCCGGTTCCGGGACCGGGGGAAATCAGCCCCAGCATTTT.

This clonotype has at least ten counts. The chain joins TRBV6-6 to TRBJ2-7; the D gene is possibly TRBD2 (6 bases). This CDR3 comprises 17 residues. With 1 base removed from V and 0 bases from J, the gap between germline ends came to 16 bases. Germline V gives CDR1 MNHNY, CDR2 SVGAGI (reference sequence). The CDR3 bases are TGTGCCAGCAGTTACTTACCCTCGGGAGCGGCCTCCTACGAGCAGTACTTC. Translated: CASSYLPSGAASYEQYF.

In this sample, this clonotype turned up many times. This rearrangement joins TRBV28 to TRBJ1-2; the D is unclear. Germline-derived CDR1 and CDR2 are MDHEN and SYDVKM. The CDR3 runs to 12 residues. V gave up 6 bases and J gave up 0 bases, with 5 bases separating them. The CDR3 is CASRLTNYGYTF. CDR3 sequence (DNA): TGTGCCAGCAGGCTGACTAACTATGGCTACACCTTC.

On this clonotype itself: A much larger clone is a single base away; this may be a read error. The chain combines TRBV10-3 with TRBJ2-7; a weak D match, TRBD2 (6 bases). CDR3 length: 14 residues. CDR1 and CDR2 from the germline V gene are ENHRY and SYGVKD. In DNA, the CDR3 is TGTGCCATCGGTGAGAGGGGAGGCGGCTACGAGCAGTACTTC. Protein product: CAIGERGGGYEQYF.

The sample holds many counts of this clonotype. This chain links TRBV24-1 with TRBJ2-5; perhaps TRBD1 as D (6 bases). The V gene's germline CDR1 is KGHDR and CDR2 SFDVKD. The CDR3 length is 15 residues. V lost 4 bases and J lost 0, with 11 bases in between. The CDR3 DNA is TGTGCCACCAGTGACCCCGGACAGTACCAAGAGACCCAGTACTTC. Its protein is CATSDPGQYQETQYF.

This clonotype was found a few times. For the CDR3, the DNA is TGTGCCAGCAGTTTATACCGGGAGATTCAGTACTTC. As protein: CASSLYREIQYF. This chain links TRBV12-3 or TRBV12-4 with TRBJ2-4; maybe TRBD2 (6 bases). Trimming left V 2 bases short and J 10 bases short, with 9 bases between. The CDR3 runs 12 residues.

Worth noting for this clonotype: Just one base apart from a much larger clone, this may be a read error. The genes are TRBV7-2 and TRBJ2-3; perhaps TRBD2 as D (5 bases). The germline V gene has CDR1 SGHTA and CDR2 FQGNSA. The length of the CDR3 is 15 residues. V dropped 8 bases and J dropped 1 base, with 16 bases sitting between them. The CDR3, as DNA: TGTGCCAGCCGTCTAGGAGCGGCGCGCACAGATACGCAGTATTTT. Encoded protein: CASRLGAARTDTQYF.

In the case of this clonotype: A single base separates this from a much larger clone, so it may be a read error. CDR3 amino acids: CATSDPTGWTYEQYF. The CDR3, as DNA: TGTGCCACCAGTGACCCGACCGGGTGGACCTACGAGCAGTACTTC. The V and J genes are TRBV24-1 and TRBJ2-7; no reliable D call. The CDR3 covers 15 residues. Trimming removed 4 bases from V and 2 bases from J, with 14 bases in between. CDR1 and CDR2 from the germline V gene are KGHDR and SFDVKD.

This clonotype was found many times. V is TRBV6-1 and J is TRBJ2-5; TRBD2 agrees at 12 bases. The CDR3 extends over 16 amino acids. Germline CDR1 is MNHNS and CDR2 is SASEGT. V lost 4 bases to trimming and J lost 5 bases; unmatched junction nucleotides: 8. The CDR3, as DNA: TGTGCCAGCAGTGTAGGGGCTAGCGGGAGGGCGGAGACCCAGTACTTC. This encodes CASSVGASGRAETQYF.

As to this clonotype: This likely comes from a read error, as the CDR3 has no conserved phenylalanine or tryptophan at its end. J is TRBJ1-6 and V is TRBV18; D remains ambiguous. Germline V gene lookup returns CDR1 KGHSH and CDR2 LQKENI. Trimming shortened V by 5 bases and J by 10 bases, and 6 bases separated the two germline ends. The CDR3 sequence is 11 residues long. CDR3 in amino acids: CASSEGSPLHS. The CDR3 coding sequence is TGTGCCAGCTCAGAAGGGTCACCCCTCCACTCT.

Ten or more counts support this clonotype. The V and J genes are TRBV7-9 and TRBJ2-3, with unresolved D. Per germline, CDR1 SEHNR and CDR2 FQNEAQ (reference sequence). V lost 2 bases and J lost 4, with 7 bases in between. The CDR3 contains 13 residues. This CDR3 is CASSLTRPDTQYF. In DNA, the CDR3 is TGTGCCAGCAGCTTAACACGGCCAGATACGCAGTATTTT.

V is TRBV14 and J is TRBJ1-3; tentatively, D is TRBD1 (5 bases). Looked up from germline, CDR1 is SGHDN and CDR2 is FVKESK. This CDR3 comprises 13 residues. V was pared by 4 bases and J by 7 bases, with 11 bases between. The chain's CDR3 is CASSRGTVNTIYF. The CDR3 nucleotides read TGTGCCAGCAGCCGCGGGACGGTGAACACCATATATTTT.

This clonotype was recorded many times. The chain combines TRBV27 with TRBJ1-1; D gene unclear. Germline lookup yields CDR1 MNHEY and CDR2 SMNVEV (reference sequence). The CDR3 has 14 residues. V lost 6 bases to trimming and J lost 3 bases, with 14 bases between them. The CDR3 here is CASRLGWRYTEAFF. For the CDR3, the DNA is TGTGCCAGCAGGCTAGGGTGGAGGTACACTGAAGCTTTCTTT.

The CDR3 region is CASSQTQVGQPQHF. CDR3 in DNA: TGTGCCAGCAGCCAGACCCAGGTTGGTCAGCCCCAGCATTTT. This sequence joins TRBV7-6 and TRBJ1-5; D is uncertain. The CDR3 runs 14 residues. Germline V gene lookup returns CDR1 SGHVS and CDR2 FNYEAQ. V gave up 5 bases and J gave up 6 bases, with 14 bases separating them. Drawing the rest from reference TRBV7-6 and TRBJ1-5, the complete variable domain is GAGVSQSPRYKVTKRGQDVALRCDPISGHVSLYWYRQALGQGPEFLTYFNYEAQQDKSGLPNDRFSAERPEGSISTLTIQRTEQRDSAMYRCASSQTQVGQPQHFGDGTRLSIL.

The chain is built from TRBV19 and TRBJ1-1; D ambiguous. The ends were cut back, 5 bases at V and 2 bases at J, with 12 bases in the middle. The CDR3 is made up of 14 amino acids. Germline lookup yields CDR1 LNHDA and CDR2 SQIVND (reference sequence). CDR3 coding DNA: TGTGCCAGTAGTTTCGATTACAGAAACACTGAAGCTTTCTTT. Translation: CASSFDYRNTEAFF.

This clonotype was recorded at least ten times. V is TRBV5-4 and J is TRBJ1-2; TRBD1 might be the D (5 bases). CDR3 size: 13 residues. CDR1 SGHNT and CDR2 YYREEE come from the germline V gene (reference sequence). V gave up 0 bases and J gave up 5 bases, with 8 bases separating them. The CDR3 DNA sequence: TGTGCCAGCAGCTTGGGACAGAAATATGGCTACACCTTC. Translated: CASSLGQKYGYTF.

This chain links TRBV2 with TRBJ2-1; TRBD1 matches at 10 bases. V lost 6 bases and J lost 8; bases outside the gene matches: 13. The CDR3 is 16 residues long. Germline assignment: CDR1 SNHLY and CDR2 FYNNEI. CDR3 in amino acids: CASSFIRTGGSYEQFF. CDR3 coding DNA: TGTGCCAGCAGCTTCATTAGGACAGGGGGTAGCTATGAGCAGTTCTTC. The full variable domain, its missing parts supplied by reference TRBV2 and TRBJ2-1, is EPEVTQTPSHQVTQMGQEVILRCVPISNHLYFYWYRQILGQKVEFLVSFYNNEISEKSEIFDDQFSVERPDGSNFTLKIRSTKLEDSAMYFCASSFIRTGGSYEQFFGPGTRLTVL.

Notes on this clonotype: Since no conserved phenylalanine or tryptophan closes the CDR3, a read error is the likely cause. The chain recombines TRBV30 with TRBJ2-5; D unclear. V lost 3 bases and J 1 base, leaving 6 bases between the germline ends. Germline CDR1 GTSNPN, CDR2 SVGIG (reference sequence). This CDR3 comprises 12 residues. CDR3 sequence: CAWSRAQETQYL. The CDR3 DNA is TGTGCCTGGAGCCGGGCCCAAGAGACCCAGTACTTA.

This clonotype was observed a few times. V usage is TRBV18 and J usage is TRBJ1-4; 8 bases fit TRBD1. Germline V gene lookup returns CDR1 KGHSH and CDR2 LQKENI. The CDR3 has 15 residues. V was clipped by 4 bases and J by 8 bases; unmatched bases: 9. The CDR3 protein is CASSLQQGGEEKLFF. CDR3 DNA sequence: TGTGCCAGCTCACTCCAACAGGGGGGTGAGGAAAAACTGTTTTTT.

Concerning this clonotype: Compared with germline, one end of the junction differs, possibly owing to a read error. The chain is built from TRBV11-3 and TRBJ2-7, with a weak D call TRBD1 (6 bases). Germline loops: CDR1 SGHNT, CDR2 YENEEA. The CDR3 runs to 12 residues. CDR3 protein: CASSPTLGQPTF. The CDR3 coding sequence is TGTGCCAGCAGCCCAACCCTCGGACAGCCCACTTTC. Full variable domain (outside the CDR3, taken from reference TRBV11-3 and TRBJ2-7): EAGVVQSPRYKIIEKKQPVAFWCNPISGHNTLYWYLQNLGQGPELLIRYENEEAVDDSQLPKDRFSAERLKGVDSTLKIQPAELGDSAVYLCASSPTLGQPTFGPGTRLTVT.

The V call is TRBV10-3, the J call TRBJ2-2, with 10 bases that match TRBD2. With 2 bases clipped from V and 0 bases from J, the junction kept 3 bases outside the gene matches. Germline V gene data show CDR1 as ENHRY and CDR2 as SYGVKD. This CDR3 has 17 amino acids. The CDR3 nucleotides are TGTGCCATCAGTGAGCCAGGACTAGCGGCGAACACCGGGGAGCTGTTTTTT. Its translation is CAISEPGLAANTGELFF.